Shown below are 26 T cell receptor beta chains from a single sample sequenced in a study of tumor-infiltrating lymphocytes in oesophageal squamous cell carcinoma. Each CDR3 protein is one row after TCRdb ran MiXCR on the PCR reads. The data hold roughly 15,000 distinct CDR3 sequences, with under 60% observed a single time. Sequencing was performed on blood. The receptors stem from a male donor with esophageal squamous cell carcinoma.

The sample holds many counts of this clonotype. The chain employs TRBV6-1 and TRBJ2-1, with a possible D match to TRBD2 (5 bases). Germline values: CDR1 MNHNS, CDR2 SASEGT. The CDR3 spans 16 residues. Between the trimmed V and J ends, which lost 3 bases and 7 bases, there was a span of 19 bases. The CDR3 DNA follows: TGTGCCAGCAGTGACACTGCTTCGGGGAACGGGAATGAGCAGTTCTTC. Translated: CASSDTASGNGNEQFF.

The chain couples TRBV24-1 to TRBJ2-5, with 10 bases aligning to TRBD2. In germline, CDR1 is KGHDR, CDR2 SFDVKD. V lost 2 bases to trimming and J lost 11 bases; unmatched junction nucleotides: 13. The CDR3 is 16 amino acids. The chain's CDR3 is CATSDSDSGRGSEQYF. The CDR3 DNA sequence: TGTGCCACCAGTGATTCCGACAGCGGGAGGGGATCGGAGCAGTACTTC.

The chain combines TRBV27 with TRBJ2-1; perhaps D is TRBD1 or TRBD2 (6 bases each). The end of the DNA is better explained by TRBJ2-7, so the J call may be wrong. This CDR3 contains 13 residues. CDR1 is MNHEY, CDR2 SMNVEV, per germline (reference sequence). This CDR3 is CASMGGASYEQYV. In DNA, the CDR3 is TGTGCCAGCATGGGGGGCGCGTCCTACGAGCAGTACGTC.

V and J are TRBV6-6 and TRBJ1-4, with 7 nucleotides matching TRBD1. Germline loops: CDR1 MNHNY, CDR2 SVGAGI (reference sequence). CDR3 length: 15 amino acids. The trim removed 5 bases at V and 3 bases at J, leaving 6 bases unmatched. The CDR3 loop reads CASSATGAPNEKLFF. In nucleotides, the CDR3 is TGTGCCAGCAGTGCCACAGGGGCTCCTAATGAAAAACTGTTTTTT.

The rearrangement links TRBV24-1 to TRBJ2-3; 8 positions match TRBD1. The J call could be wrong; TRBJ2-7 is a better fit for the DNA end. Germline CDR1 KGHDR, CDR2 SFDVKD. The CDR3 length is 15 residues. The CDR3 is CATSDLTGGLHEQYF. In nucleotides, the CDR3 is TGTGCCACCAGTGATTTGACAGGGGGATTGCATGAGCAGTACTTC.

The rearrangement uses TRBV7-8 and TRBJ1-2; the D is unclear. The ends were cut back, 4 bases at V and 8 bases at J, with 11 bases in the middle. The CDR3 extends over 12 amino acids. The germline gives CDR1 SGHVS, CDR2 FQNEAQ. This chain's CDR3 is CASSSYASGYTF. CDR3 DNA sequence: TGTGCCAGCAGCTCGTACGCCTCGGGCTACACCTTC.

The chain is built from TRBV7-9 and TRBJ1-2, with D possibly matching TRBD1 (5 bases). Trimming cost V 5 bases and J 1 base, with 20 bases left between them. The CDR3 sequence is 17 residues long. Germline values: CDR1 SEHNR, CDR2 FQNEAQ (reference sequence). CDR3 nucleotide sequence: TGTGCCAGCAGCACGCTAGCCCAGGGCCTCGATAACTATGGCTACACCTTC. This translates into CASSTLAQGLDNYGYTF.

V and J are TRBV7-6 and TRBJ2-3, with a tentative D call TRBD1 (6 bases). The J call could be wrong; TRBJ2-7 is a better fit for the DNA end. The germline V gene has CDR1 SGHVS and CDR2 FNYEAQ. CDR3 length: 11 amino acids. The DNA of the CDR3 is TGTGCCAGCAGCACCGTAGGGGGGCAGTACTTC. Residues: CASSTVGGQYF.

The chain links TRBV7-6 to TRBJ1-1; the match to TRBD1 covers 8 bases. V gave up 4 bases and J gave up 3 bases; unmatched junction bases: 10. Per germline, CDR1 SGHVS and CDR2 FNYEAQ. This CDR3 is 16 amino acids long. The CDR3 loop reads CASSSPTGEGDTEAFF. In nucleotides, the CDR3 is TGTGCCAGCAGCTCCCCGACAGGGGAGGGAGACACTGAAGCTTTCTTT.

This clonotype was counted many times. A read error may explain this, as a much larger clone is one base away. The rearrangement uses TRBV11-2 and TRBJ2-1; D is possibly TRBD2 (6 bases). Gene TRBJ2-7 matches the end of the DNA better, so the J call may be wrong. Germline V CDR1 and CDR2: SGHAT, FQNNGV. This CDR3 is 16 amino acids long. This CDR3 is CASSLVSGSSYNEQYF. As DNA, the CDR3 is TGTGCCAGCAGCTTAGTGTCCGGGAGCTCCTACAATGAGCAGTACTTC.

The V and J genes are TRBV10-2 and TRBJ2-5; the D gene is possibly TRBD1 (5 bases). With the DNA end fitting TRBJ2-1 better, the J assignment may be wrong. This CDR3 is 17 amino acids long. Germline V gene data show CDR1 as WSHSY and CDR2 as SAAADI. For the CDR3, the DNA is TGCGCCAGCAGTACCGAGGAACGTGGACATATATACAATGAGCAGTTCTTC. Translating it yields CASSTEERGHIYNEQFF.

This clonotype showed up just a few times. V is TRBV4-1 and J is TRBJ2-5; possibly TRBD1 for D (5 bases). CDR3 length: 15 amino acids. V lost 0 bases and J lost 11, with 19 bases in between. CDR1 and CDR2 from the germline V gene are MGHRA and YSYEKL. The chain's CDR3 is CASSQDPQGYNEQYF. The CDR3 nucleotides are TGCGCCAGCAGCCAAGATCCCCAGGGTTACAATGAGCAGTACTTC.

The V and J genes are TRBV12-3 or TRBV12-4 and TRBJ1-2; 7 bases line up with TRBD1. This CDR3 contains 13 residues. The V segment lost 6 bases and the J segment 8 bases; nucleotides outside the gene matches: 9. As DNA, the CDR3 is TGTGCCAGCAGAATACAGGGGCAGGGAGGCTACACCTTC. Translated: CASRIQGQGGYTF.

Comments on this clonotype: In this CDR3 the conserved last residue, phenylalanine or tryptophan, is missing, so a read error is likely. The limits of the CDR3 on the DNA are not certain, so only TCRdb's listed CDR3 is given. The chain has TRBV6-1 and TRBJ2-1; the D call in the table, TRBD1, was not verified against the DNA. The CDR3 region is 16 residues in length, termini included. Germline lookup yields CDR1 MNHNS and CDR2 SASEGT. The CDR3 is CASRPFRENYGYTFGS.

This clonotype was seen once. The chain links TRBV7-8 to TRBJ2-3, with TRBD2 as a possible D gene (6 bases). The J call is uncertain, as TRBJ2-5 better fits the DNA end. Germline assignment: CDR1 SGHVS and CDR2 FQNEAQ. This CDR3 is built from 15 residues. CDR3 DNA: TGTGCCAGCAGCTTAGAGTTCGGCGGGGAGGAGACCCAGTACTTC. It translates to CASSLEFGGEETQYF.

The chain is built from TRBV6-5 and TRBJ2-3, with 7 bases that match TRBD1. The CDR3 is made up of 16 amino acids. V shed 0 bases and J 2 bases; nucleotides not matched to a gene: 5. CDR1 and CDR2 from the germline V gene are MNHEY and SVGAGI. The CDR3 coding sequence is TGTGCCAGCAGTTACTCAGGGGGCCGCGCCACAGATACGCAGTATTTT. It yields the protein CASSYSGGRATDTQYF.

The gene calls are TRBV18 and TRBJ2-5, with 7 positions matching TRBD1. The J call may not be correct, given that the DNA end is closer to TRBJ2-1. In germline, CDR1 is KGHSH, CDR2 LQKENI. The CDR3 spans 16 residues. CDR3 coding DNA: TGTGCCAGCTCACGAGGTGCGACAGGGCCATACAATGAGCAGTTCTTC. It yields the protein CASSRGATGPYNEQFF.

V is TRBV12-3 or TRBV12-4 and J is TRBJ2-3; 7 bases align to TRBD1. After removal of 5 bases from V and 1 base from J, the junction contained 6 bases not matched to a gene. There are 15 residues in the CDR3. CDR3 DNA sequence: TGTGCCAGCAGTGCCAGGGGGTTCGGCACAGATACGCAGTATTTT. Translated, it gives CASSARGFGTDTQYF.

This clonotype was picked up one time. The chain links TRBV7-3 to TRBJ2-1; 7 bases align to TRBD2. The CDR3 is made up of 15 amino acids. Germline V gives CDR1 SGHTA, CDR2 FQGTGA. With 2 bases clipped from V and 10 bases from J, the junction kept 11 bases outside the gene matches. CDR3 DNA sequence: TGTGCCAGCAGCTTAGATCTAGCGGTTCACTACGAGCAGTTCTTC. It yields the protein CASSLDLAVHYEQFF.

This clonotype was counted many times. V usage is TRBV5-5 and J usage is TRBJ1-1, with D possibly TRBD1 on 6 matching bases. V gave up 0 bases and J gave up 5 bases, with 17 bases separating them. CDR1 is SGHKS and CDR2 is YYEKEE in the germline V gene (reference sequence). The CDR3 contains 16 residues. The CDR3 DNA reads TGTGCCAGCAGCTTGGTCGGAGCCAGGGGTGGAACTGAAGCTTTCTTT. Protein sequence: CASSLVGARGGTEAFF.

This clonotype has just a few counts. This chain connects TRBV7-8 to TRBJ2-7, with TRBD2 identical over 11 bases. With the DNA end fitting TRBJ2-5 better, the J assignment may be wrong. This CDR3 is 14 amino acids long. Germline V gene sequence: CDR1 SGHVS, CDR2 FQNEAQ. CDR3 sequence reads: CASSFLAGGETQYF. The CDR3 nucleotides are TGTGCCAGCAGCTTCCTAGCGGGAGGTGAGACCCAGTACTTC.

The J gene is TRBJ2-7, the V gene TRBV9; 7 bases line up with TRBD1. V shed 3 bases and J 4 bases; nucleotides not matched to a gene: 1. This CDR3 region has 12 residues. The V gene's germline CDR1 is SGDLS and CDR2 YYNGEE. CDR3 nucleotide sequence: TGTGCCAGCAGCGGACAGGGATACGAGCAGTACTTC. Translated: CASSGQGYEQYF.

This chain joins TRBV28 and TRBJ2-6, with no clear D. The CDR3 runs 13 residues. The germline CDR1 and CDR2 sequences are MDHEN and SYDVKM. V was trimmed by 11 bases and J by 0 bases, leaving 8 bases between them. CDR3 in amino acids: CASVLSGANVLTF. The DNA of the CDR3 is TGTGCCTCGGTCCTCTCTGGGGCCAACGTCCTGACTTTC.

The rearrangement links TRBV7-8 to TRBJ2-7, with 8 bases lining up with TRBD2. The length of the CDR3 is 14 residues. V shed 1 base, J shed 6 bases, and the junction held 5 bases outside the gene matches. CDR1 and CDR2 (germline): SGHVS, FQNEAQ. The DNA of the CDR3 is TGTGCCAGCAGCTTAGGCGGGGGGAGCGGCGAGCAGTACTTC. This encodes CASSLGGGSGEQYF. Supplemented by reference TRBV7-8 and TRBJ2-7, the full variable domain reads GAGVSQSPRYKVAKRGQDVALRCDPISGHVSLFWYQQALGQGPEFLTYFQNEAQLDKSGLPSDRFFAERPEGSVSTLKIQRTQQEDSAVYLCASSLGGGSGEQYFGPGTRLTVT.

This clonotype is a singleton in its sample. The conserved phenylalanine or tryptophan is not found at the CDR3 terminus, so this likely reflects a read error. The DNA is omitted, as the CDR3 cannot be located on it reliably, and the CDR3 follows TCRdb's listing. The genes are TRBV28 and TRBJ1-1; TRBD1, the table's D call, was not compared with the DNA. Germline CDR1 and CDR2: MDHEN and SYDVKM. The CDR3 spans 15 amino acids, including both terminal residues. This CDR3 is CASRNGGANVLTSAP.

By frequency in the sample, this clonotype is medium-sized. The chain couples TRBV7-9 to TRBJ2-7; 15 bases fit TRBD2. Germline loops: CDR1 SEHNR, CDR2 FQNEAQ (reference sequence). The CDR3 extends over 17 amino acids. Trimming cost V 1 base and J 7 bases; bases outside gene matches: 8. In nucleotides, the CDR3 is TGTGCCAGCAGCTTAGGGACTAGCGGGAGGGGGACAGGGGAGCAGTACTTC. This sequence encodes CASSLGTSGRGTGEQYF. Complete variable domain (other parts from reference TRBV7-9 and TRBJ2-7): DTGVSQNPRHKITKRGQNVTFRCDPISEHNRLYWYRQTLGQGPEFLTYFQNEAQLEKSRLLSDRFSAERPKGSFSTLEIQRTEQGDSAMYLCASSLGTSGRGTGEQYFGPGTRLTVT.